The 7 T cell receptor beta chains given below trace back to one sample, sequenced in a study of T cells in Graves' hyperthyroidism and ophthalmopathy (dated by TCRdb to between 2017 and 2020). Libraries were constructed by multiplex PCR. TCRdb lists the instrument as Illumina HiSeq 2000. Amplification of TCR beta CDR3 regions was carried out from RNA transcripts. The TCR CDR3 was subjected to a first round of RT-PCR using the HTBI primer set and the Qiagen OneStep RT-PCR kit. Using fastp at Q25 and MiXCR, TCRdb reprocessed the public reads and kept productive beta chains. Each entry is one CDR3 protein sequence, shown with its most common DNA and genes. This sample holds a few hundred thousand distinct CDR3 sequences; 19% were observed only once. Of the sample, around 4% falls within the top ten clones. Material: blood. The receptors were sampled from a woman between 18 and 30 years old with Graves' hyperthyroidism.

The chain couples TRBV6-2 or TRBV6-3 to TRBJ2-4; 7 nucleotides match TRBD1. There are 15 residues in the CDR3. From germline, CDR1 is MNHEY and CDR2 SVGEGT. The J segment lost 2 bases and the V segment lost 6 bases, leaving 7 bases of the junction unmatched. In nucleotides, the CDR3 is TGTGCCAGCAGCCAAACGACAGGGACCAAAAACATTCAGTACTTC. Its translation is CASSQTTGTKNIQYF.

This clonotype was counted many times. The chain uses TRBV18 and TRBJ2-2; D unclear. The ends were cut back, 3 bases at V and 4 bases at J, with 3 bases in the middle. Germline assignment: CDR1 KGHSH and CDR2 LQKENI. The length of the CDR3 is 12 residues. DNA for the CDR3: TGTGCCAGCTCACCTCCCACCGGGGAGCTGTTTTTT. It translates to CASSPPTGELFF.

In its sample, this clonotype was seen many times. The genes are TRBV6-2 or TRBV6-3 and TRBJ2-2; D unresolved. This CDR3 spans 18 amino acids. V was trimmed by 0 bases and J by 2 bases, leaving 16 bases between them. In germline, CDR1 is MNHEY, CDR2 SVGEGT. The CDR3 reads CASSYSSFGLFNTGELFF. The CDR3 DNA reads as TGTGCCAGCAGTTACTCCTCCTTCGGCTTATTCAACACCGGGGAGCTGTTTTTT.

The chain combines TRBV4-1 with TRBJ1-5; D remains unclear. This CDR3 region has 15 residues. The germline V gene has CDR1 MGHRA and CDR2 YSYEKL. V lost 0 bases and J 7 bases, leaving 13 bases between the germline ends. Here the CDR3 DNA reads TGCGCCAGCAGCCAAGAATCCCCCCCCTGGCAGCCCCAGCATTTT. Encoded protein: CASSQESPPWQPQHF.

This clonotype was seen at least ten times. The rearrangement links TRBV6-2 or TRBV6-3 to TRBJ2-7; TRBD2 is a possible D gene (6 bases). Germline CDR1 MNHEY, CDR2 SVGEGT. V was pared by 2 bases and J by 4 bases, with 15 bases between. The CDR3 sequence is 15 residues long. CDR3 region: CASSYAAEGGYEQYF. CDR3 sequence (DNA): TGTGCCAGCAGTTACGCGGCGGAGGGTGGATACGAGCAGTACTTC.

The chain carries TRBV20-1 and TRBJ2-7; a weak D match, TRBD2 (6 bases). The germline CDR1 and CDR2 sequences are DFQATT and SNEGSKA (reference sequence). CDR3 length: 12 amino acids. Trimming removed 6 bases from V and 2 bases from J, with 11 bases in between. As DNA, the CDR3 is TGCAGTGCAGAGCGGGTGACCTACGAGCAGTACTTC. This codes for CSAERVTYEQYF.

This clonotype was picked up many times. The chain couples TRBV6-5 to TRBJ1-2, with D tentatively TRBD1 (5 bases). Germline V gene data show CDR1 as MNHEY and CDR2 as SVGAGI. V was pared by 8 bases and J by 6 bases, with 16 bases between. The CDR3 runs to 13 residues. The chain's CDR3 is CASRSGRGNGYTF. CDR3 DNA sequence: TGTGCCAGCCGGTCGGGAAGGGGCAATGGCTACACCTTC.